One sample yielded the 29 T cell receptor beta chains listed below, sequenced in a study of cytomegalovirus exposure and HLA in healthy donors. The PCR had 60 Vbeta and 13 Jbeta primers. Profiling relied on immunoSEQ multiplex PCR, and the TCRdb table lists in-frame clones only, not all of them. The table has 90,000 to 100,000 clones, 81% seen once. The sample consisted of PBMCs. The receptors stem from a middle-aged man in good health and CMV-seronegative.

The CDR3 loop reads CASSLEENAPTDTQYF. The DNA for the CDR3 is TGTGCCAGCAGCTTGGAGGAGAATGCCCCCACAGATACGCAGTATTTT. The chain recombines TRBV5-6 with TRBJ2-3; D gene unclear. From germline, CDR1 is SGHDT and CDR2 YYEEEE. Trimming stripped 0 bases from V and 2 bases from J, with 13 bases between. The CDR3 contains 16 residues.

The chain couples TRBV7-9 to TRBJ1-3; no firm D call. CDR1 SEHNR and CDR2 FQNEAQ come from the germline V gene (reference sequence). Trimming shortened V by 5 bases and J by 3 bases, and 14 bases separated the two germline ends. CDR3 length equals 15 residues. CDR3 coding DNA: TGTGCCAGCAGCGTTAGTCGGGGAGGTGGAAACACCATATATTTT. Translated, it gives CASSVSRGGGNTIYF.

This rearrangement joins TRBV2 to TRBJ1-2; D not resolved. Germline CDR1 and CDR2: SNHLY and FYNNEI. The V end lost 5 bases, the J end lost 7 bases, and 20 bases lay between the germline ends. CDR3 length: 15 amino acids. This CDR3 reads CASSQRTAGGRGYTF. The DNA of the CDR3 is TGTGCCAGCAGTCAAAGGACTGCAGGAGGTCGTGGCTACACCTTC. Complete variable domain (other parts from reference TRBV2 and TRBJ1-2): EPEVTQTPSHQVTQMGQEVILRCVPISNHLYFYWYRQILGQKVEFLVSFYNNEISEKSEIFDDQFSVERPDGSNFTLKIRSTKLEDSAMYFCASSQRTAGGRGYTFGSGTRLTVV.

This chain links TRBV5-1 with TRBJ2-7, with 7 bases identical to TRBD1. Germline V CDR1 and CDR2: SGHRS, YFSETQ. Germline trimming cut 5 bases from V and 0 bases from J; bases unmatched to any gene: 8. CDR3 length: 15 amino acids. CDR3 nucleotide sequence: TGCGCCAGCAGACGGGACAGCATAATCTCCTACGAGCAGTACTTC. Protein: CASRRDSIISYEQYF.

This chain's CDR3 is CASSPRSETYGYTF. CDR3 DNA: TGTGCCAGCTCACCACGGTCAGAAACCTATGGCTACACCTTC. The rearrangement joins TRBV18 to TRBJ1-2; D uncertain. V was pared by 1 base and J by 4 bases, with 10 bases between. CDR1 KGHSH and CDR2 LQKENI come from the germline V gene. This CDR3 has 14 amino acids.

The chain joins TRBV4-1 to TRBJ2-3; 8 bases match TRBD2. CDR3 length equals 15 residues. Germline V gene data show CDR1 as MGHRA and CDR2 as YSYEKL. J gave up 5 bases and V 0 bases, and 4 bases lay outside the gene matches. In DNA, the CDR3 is TGCGCCAGCAGCCAAGATGAGCGGGGGATAGATACGCAGTATTTT. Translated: CASSQDERGIDTQYF.

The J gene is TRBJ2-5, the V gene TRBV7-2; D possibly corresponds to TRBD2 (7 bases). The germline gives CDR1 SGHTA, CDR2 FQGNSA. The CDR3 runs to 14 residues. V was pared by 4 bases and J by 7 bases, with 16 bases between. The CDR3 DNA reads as TGTGCCAGCAGCTCCACCCCTAGGGGGGGGACCCAGTACTTC. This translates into CASSSTPRGGTQYF. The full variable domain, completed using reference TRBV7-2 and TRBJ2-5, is GAGVSQSPSNKVTEKGKDVELRCDPISGHTALYWYRQSLGQGLEFLIYFQGNSAPDKSGLPSDRFSAERTGGSVSTLTIQRTQQEDSAVYLCASSSTPRGGTQYFGPGTRLLVL.

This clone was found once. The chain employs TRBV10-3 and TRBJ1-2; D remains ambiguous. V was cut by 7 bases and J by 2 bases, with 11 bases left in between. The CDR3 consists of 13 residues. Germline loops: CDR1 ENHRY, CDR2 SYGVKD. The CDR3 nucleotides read TGTGCCATCACCGAAGCATCGAACTATGGCTACACCTTC. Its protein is CAITEASNYGYTF.

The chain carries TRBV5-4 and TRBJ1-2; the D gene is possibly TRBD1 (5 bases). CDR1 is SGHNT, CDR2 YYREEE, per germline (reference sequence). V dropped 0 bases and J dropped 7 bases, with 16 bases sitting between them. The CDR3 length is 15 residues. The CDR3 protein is CASSLVGRGYGGYTF. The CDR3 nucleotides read TGTGCCAGCAGCTTGGTAGGGAGGGGTTACGGTGGCTACACCTTC.

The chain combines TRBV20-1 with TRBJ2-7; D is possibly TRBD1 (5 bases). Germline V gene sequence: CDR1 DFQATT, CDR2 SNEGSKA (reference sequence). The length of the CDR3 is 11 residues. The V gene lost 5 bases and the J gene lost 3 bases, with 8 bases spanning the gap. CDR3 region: CSALTGYEQYF. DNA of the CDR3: TGCAGTGCTCTTACAGGCTACGAGCAGTACTTC.

CDR3 in amino acids: CASRTDKYQPQHF. The CDR3 nucleotides read TGTGCCAGCAGGACGGACAAGTATCAGCCCCAGCATTTT. V gene TRBV2 combines with J gene TRBJ1-5; D is perhaps TRBD1 (5 bases). Per germline, CDR1 SNHLY and CDR2 FYNNEI. The ends were cut back, 6 bases at V and 5 bases at J, with 11 bases in the middle. There are 13 residues in the CDR3.

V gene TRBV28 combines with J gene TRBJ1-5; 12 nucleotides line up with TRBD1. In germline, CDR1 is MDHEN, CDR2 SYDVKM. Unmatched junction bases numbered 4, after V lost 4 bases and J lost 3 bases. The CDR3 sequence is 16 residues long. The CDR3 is CASSSGQGASNQPQHF. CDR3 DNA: TGTGCCAGCAGTTCGGGACAGGGGGCTTCCAATCAGCCCCAGCATTTT.

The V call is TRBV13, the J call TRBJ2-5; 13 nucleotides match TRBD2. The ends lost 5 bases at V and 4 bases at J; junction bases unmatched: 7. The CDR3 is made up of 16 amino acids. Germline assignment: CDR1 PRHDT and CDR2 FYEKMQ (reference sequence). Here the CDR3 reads CASSIRLAGGGETQYF. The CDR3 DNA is TGTGCCAGCAGCATCAGACTAGCGGGGGGAGGAGAGACCCAGTACTTC.

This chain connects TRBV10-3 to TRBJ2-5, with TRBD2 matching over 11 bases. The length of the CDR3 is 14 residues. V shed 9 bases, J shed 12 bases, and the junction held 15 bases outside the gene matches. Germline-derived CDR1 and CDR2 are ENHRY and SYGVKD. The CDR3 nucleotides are TGTGCCATTGCTACCGGGACTAGCGGTGATCACAAGTACTTC. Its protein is CAIATGTSGDHKYF.

The CDR3 here is CASSQVSVPYEQYF. CDR3 nucleotides: TGCGCCAGCAGCCAAGTATCAGTTCCCTACGAGCAGTACTTC. V gene TRBV4-1 combines with J gene TRBJ2-7; no reliable D call. The CDR3 sequence is 14 residues long. V gave up 1 base and J gave up 2 bases, with 9 bases separating them. Germline-derived CDR1 and CDR2 are MGHRA and YSYEKL.

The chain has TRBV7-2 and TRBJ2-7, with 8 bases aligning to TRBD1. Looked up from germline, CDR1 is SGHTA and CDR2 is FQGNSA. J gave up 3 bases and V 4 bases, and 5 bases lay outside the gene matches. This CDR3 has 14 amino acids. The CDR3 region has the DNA TGTGCCAGCAGCTACGGGACAGGAATCTACGAGCAGTACTTC. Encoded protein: CASSYGTGIYEQYF. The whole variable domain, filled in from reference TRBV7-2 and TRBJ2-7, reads GAGVSQSPSNKVTEKGKDVELRCDPISGHTALYWYRQSLGQGLEFLIYFQGNSAPDKSGLPSDRFSAERTGGSVSTLTIQRTQQEDSAVYLCASSYGTGIYEQYFGPGTRLTVT.

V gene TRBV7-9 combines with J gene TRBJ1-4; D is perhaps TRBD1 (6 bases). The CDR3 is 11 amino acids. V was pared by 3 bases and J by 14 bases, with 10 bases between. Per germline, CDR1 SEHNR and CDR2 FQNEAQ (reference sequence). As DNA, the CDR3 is TGTGCCAGCAGCTTCACAGGGCGGCTGTTTTTT. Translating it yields CASSFTGRLFF.

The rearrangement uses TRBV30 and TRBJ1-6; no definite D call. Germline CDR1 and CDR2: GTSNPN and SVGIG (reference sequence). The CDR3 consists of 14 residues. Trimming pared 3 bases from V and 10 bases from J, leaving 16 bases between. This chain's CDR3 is CAWRIRASGSPLHF. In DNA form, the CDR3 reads TGTGCCTGGAGAATCCGGGCCTCGGGATCACCCCTCCACTTT.

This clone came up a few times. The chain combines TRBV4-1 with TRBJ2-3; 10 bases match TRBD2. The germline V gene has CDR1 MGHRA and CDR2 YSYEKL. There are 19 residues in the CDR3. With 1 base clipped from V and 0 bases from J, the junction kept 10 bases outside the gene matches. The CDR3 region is CASSQVEISGGQSTDTQYF. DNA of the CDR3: TGCGCCAGCAGCCAAGTAGAGATTAGCGGGGGGCAGAGCACAGATACGCAGTATTTT.

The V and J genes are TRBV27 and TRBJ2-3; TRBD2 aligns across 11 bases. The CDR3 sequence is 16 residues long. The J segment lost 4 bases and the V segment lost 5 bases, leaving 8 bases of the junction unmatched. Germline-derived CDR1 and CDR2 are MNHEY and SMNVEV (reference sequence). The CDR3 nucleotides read TGTGCCAGCAGTCTCTCATTTAGCGGGGGGGCAGATACGCAGTATTTT. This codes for CASSLSFSGGADTQYF.

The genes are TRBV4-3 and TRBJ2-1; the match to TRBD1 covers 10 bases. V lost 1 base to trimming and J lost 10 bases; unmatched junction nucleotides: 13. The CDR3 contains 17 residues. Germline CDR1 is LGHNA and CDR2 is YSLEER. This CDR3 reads CASSQAGLGQGLREQFF. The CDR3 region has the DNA TGCGCCAGCAGCCAAGCCGGGTTGGGACAGGGGTTACGGGAGCAGTTCTTC.

The CDR3 region is CASSRGQPNSNQPQHF. The CDR3 DNA sequence: TGTGCCAGTAGTAGAGGACAGCCTAATAGCAATCAGCCCCAGCATTTT. The gene calls are TRBV19 and TRBJ1-5; D perhaps matches TRBD1 (6 bases). Germline V gene lookup returns CDR1 LNHDA and CDR2 SQIVND (reference sequence). The CDR3 is made up of 16 amino acids. Trimming left V 4 bases short and J 0 bases short, with 13 bases between.

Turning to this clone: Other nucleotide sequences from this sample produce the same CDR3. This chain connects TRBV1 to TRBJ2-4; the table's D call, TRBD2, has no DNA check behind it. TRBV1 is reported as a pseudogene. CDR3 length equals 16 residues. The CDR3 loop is CTSSKGLKKAKNIQYF. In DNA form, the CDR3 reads TGTACCAGCAGCAAGGGACTAAAGAAAGCCAAAAACATTCAGTACTTC.

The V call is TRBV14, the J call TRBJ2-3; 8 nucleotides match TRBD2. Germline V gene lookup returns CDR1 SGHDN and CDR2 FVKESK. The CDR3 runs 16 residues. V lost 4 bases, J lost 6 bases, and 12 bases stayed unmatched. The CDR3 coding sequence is TGTGCCAGCAGCCCGCACCTCCGGGGGGGTAGCGATACGCAGTATTTT. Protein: CASSPHLRGGSDTQYF.

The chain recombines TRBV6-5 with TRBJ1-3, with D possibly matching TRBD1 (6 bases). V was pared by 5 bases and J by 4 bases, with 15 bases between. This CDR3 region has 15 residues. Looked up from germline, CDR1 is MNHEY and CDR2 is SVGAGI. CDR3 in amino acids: CASSQGTPGGNTIYF. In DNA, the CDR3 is TGTGCCAGCAGTCAAGGGACACCGGGAGGAAACACCATATATTTT.

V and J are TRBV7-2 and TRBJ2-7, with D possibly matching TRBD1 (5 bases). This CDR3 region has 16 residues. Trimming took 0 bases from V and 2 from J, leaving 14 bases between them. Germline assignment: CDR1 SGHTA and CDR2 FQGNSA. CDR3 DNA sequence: TGTGCCAGCAGCTTAGCCTGGACAACGCCCGCCTACGAGCAGTACTTC. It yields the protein CASSLAWTTPAYEQYF.

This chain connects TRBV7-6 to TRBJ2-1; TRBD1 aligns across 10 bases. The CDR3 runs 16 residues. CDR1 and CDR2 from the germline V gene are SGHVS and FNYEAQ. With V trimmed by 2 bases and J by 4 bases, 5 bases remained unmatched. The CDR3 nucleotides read TGTGCCAGCAGCTTAAGACCGGGACAGGGGTACAATGAGCAGTTCTTC. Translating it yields CASSLRPGQGYNEQFF.

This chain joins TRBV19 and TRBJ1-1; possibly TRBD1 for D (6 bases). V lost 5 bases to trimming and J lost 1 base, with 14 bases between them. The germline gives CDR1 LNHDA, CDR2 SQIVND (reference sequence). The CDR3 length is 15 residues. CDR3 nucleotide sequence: TGTGCCAGTAGTCCGTCCGGGACACCGAACACTGAAGCTTTCTTT. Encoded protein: CASSPSGTPNTEAFF.

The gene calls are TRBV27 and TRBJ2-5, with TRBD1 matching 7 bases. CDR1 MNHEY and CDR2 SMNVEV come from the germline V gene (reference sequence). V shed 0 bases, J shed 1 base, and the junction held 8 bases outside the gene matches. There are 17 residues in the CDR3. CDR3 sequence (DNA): TGTGCCAGCAGTTTATCACCGGGCAGGGGGATCCAAGAGACCCAGTACTTC. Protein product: CASSLSPGRGIQETQYF.